These 3 T cell receptor beta chains were all obtained from the same sample, sequenced in a study of blood T cell repertoires in COVID-19 (dated by TCRdb to the early 2020s). The library relied on the immunoSEQ multiplex PCR assay. This immuneACCESS table, as held by TCRdb, lists in-frame sequences with V and J called but not all clones. Of the missing ones, under half trace to an unresolved V gene in checked studies; the others have no known cause. The sample has 330,000 or so clones on record, more than 75% of them singletons. The biggest ten clones account for 2.5% to 3% of the sample. Sequencing input: PBMCs or T cells enriched from blood (not recorded which). Source of these receptors: a woman between 25 and 40 years old who had recovered from COVID-19.

The genes are TRBV5-1 and TRBJ1-1; the D gene is possibly TRBD1 (5 bases). The CDR3 totals 15 residues. Between the trimmed V and J ends, which lost 4 bases and 3 bases, there was a span of 16 bases. The germline gives CDR1 SGHRS, CDR2 YFSETQ. DNA for the CDR3: TGCGCCAGCAGCCTATCCCAGGGCACGTACACTGAAGCTTTCTTT. As protein: CASSLSQGTYTEAFF.

The chain uses TRBV6-5 and TRBJ1-1; 7 nucleotides line up with TRBD1. Germline CDR1 reads MNHEY; CDR2 reads SVGAGI. CDR3 size: 14 residues. With 8 bases clipped from V and 3 bases from J, the junction kept 9 bases outside the gene matches. CDR3 loop: CASLAGGAYTEAFF. The DNA for the CDR3 is TGTGCCAGCTTGGCAGGGGGAGCGTACACTGAAGCTTTCTTT.

The gene calls are TRBV5-4 and TRBJ2-3, with D perhaps TRBD1 (5 bases). CDR3 length: 14 residues. Germline V gene data show CDR1 as SGHNT and CDR2 as YYREEE (reference sequence). V lost 0 bases and J lost 6, with 11 bases in between. As DNA, the CDR3 is TGTGCCAGCAGCTTGGACCAGGGCAGGGATACGCAGTATTTT. Its protein is CASSLDQGRDTQYF.